This T cell receptor beta chain was observed in a study of chemoradiotherapy in HPV16-positive cancers. Looking at the study overall: Candidate HPV-specific T-cell clones and common TCR motifs came from functional assays in two HPV16-positive patients. Study-wide results and limits: Only a couple of HPV16-positive patients supplied the functional HPV-specificity definition. Candidate HPV-specific clones and E7-related TCR motifs grew in tumor during treatment. In HPV16-positive patients, HPV-responsive T-cell expansion tracked better recurrence-free survival.

The count of this clone is one. What it binds is unknown. Only in-frame clones appear in the TCRdb table, and some are missing; sequencing was by immunoSEQ multiplex PCR. The data show about 68,000 clones, almost 90% seen once. V was pared by 3 bases and J by 5 bases, with 8 bases between. CDR1 and CDR2 (germline): MGHRA, YSYEKL. The CDR3 has 13 residues. The rearrangement links TRBV4-1 to TRBJ2-1, with D possibly TRBD2 on 5 matching bases. Sequences were derived from blood, sampled from a patient who underwent chemoradiotherapy. The sequence derives from a human donor with HPV-associated anogenital cancer. The CDR3 here is CASSHWGDNEQFF. CDR3 DNA sequence: TGCGCCAGCAGCCATTGGGGAGACAATGAGCAGTTCTTC.